A selection of T cell receptor beta chains follows, all from one sample in a study of cytomegalovirus exposure and HLA in healthy donors. TCRdb's table, derived via immunoSEQ multiplex PCR, lists solely in-frame clones and lacks some. The top ten clones hold 2.5% to 3% of a sample with about 110,000 clones, 65% to 80% of them seen once. Sequencing used PBMCs. The source of these receptors is a woman aged 60-75 years in good health and CMV-seropositive. Both conserved end residues are part of each CDR3.

J | V | CDR3
TRBJ1-2 | TRBV6-5 | CASRPGQGYGYTF
TRBJ2-7 | TRBV28 | CASSSEPAGGWEQYF
TRBJ2-1 | TRBV9 | CASSKSGSYNEQFF
TRBJ1-2 | TRBV6-1 | CASKGDYGYTF
TRBJ1-1 | TRBV15 | CATSTQGNTEAFF
TRBJ1-6 | TRBV7-6 | CASSPLWGQGANSPLHF
TRBJ1-2 | TRBV6-1 | CANTTGDYGYTF
TRBJ2-5 | TRBV7-9 | CASSTRDSTQETQYF
TRBJ1-1 | TRBV18 | CASSPTRTNTEAFF
TRBJ2-7 | TRBV5-1 | CASRTTSSGYYEQYF
TRBJ2-5 | TRBV5-1 | CASSLIADQETQYF
TRBJ2-7 | TRBV9 | CAFRPRLARRYEQYF
TRBJ1-2 | TRBV18 | CASSPQSDTPHGYTF
TRBJ2-5 | TRBV7-3 | CASSLTFGGIETQYF
TRBJ2-3 | TRBV27 | CASSPTSGRADTQYF
TRBJ1-3 | TRBV19 | CASSFTSSGNTIYF
TRBJ2-7 | TRBV29-1 | CSVGTGNSYEQYF
TRBJ1-2 | TRBV19 | CASSINRDTNYGYTF
TRBJ2-7 | TRBV19 | CASSRGWTRGSYEQYF
TRBJ1-5 | TRBV18 | CASSRTPDRDGNQPQHF
TRBJ2-7 | TRBV27 | CASTPRESASYEQYF
TRBJ1-4 | TRBV12-5 | CASGLVLGGPIEKLFF
TRBJ1-5 | TRBV6-1 | CASIEGANGNQPQHF
TRBJ2-1 | TRBV19 | CASKTTSGMGDEQFF
NA | TRBV6-1 | CASSPGDYEQYF
TRBJ1-6 | TRBV20-1 | CSATETTLHF
TRBJ2-3 | TRBV4-2 | CASSQDYGTGGADGTDTQYF
TRBJ1-4 | TRBV4-1 | CASSQKGNRGTEKLFF
TRBJ1-1 | TRBV6-1 | CASTSGGVGKGEAFF
TRBJ2-1 | TRBV13 | CASSYTVFGSYNEQFF
TRBJ2-2 | TRBV5-1 | CASSLEGGTGELFF
TRBJ2-2 | TRBV27 | CASSHSGRDTGELFF
TRBJ2-7 | TRBV5-4 | CASSHTSAEQYF
TRBJ2-7 | TRBV6-6 | CASSYTSGNYEQYF
TRBJ1-4 | TRBV5-1 | CASSLGPVAWNSKLFF
TRBJ2-1 | TRBV10-1 | CASSELASATNEQFF
TRBJ2-5 | TRBV19 | CASTRGGAANQETQYF
TRBJ2-3 | TRBV9 | CASSVSGRGADTQYF
TRBJ1-1 | TRBV10-3 | CAISESMGRFEAFF
TRBJ2-5 | TRBV2 | CASYDGRGRETQYF
TRBJ2-7 | TRBV21-1 | CASSPPDSKSYEQYF
TRBJ2-3 | TRBV7-9 | CASSLRSDTQYF
TRBJ2-7 | TRBV7-9 | CASSSPHRTSGNPYEQYF
TRBJ1-4 | TRBV4-2 | CASSQGQGNEKLFF
TRBJ1-1 | TRBV4-1 | CASSPPVFDRLNTEAFF
TRBJ1-5 | TRBV2 | CASSPEINQPQHF
TRBJ1-3 | TRBV9 | CASSLRVSGNTIYF
TRBJ1-1 | TRBV29-1 | CSVRTGVWTEAFF
TRBJ1-1 | TRBV7-9 | CSSSLRFGVGENTEAFF
TRBJ1-2 | TRBV7-9 | CASSSGQVYDYGYTF
TRBJ2-5 | TRBV7-9 | CASSLRRLQETQYF
TRBJ1-5 | TRBV21-1 | CASSKAFGTGMRSNQPQHF
TRBJ2-7 | TRBV27 | CASSSVWEQGSQTYEQYF
TRBJ1-5 | TRBV5-5 | CASSLFLDNNQPQHF
TRBJ1-5 | TRBV2 | CASRASRVSNQPQHF
TRBJ2-7 | TRBV11-2 | CASSLVPVFGEQYF
TRBJ2-7 | TRBV13 | CASSPAFPGETYEQYF
TRBJ2-3 | TRBV27 | CASSWTSRGPSTDTQYF
TRBJ1-1 | TRBV5-4 | CASSLDLADTEAFF
TRBJ2-4 | TRBV7-3 | CASSSTGGHIQYF